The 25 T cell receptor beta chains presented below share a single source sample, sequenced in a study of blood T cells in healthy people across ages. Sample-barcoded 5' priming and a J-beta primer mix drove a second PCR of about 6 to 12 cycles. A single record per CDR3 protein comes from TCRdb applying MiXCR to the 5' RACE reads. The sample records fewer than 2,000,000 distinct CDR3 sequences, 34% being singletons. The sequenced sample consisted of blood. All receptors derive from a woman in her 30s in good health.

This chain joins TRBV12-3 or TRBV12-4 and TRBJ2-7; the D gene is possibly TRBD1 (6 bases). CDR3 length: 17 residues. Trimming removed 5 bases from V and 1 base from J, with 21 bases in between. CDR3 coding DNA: TGTGCCAGCAGTCCCCCCCGCGGTACAGGGATATCCTACGAGCAGTACTTC. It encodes CASSPPRGTGISYEQYF.

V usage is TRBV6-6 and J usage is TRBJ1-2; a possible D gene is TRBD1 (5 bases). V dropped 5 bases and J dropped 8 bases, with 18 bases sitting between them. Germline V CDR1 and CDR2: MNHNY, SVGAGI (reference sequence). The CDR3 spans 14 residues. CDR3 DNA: TGTGCCAGCAGTCCTTCCCAGGGCTATTCAGGCTACACCTTC. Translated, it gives CASSPSQGYSGYTF.

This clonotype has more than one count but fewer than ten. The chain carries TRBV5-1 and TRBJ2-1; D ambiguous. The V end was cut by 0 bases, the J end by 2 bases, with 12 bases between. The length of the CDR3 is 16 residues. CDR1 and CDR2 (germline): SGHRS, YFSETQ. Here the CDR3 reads CASSLAALAAYNEQFF. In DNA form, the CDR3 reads TGCGCCAGCAGCTTGGCAGCGCTCGCGGCCTACAATGAGCAGTTCTTC.

CDR3 amino acids: CASSLSETTTHFSTDTQYF. CDR3 coding DNA: TGTGCCAGCAGCTTGTCGGAGACAACTACTCACTTTAGCACAGATACGCAGTATTTT. The chain recombines TRBV5-8 with TRBJ2-3; no definite D call. Trimming removed 1 base at V and 0 bases at J, with 21 bases between. The germline V gene has CDR1 SGHTS and CDR2 YDEGEE. This CDR3 comprises 19 residues.

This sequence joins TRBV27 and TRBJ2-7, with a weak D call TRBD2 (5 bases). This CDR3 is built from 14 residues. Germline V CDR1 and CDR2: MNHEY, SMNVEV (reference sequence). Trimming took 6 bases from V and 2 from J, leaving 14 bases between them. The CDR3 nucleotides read TGTGCCAGCAGAAGGGCGGGCCTAACCTACGAGCAGTACTTC. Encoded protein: CASRRAGLTYEQYF.

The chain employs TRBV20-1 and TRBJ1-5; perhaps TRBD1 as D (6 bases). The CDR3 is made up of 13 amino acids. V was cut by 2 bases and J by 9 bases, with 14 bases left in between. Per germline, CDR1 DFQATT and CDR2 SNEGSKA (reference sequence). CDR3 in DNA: TGCAGTGCTAGACAGGGACATGGTCGGCCCCAGCATTTT. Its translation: CSARQGHGRPQHF.

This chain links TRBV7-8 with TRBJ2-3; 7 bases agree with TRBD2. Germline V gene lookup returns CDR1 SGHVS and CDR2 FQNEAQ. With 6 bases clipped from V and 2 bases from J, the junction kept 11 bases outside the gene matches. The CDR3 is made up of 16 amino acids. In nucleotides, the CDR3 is TGTGCCAGCAGTTTCAGGGCTAGCGGATTCACAGATACGCAGTATTTT. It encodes CASSFRASGFTDTQYF.

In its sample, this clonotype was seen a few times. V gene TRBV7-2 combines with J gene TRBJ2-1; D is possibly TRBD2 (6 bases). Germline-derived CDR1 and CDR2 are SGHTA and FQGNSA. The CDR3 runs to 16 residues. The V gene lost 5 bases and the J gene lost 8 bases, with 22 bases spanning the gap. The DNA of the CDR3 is TGTGCCAGCAGCCCCAATCCGGGACGGGAGCTTCATGAGCAGTTCTTC. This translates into CASSPNPGRELHEQFF.

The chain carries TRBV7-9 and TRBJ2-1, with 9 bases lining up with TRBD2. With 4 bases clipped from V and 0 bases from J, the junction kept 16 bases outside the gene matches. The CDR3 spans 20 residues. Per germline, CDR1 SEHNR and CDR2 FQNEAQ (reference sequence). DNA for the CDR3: TGTGCCAGCAGCTCCCGGACTAGCGAGAGGCAACACTCCTCCTACAATGAGCAGTTCTTC. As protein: CASSSRTSERQHSSYNEQFF.

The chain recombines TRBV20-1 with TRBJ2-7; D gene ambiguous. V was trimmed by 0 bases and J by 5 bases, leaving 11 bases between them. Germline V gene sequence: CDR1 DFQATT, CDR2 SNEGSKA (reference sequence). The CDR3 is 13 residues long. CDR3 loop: CSARDDGINEQYF. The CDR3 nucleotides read TGCAGTGCTAGAGATGATGGGATCAACGAGCAGTACTTC.

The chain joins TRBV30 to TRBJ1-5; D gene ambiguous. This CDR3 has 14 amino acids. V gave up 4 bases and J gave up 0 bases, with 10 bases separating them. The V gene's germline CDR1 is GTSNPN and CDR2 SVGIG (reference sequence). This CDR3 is CAWTAKGSNQPQHF. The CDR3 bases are TGTGCCTGGACCGCCAAAGGTAGCAATCAGCCCCAGCATTTT.

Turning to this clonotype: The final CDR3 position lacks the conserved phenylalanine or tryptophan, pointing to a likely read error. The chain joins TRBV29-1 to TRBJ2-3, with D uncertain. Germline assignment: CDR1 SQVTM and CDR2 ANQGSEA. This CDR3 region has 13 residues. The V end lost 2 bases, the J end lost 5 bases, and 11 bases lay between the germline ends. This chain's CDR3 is CSVESVVRDTQYC. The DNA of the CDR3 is TGCAGCGTTGAAAGCGTTGTAAGAGATACGCAGTATTGT.

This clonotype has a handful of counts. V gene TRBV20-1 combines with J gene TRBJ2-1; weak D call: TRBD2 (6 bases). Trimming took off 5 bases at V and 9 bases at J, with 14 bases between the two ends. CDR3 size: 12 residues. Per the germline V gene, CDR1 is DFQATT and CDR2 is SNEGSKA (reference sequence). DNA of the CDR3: TGCAGTGCTCCGGGACTGGACTTTGAGCAGTTCTTC. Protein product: CSAPGLDFEQFF.

The CDR3 region has the DNA TGCAGTGCTAGACCCAGGGTTTTCGCCGGGGAGCTGTTTTTT. Amino acid sequence: CSARPRVFAGELFF. V and J are TRBV20-1 and TRBJ2-2; weak D call: TRBD1 (5 bases). The germline V gene encodes CDR1 DFQATT and CDR2 SNEGSKA (reference sequence). The CDR3 has 14 residues. Trimming removed 2 bases from V and 6 bases from J, with 13 bases in between.

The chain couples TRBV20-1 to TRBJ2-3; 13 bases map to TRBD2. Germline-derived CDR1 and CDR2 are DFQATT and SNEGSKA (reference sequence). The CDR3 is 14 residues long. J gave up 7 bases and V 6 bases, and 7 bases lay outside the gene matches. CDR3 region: CSASTSGGFNTQYF. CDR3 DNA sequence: TGCAGTGCCTCGACTAGCGGGGGGTTCAATACGCAGTATTTT.

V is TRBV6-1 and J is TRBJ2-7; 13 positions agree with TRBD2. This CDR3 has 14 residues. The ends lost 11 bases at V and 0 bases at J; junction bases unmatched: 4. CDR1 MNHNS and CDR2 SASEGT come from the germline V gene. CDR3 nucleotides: TGTGCCGGACGGACTAGCGGGAGCTCCTACGAGCAGTACTTC. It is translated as CAGRTSGSSYEQYF.

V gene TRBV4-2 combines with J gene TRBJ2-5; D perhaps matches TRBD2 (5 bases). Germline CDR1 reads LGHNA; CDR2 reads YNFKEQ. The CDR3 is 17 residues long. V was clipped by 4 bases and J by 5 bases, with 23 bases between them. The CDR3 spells CASSPRFSRRSGETQYF. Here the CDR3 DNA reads TGTGCCAGCAGCCCCCGGTTTAGCAGGCGCTCGGGGGAGACCCAGTACTTC.

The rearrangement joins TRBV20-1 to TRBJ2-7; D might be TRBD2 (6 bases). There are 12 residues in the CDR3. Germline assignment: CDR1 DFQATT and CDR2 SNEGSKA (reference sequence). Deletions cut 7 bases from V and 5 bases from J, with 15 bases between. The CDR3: CSGRRDFDEQYF. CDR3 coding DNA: TGCAGTGGGAGACGGGACTTCGACGAGCAGTACTTC.

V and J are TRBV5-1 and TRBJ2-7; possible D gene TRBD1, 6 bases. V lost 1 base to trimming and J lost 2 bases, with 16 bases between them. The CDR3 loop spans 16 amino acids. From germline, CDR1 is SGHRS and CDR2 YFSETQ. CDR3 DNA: TGCGCCAGCAGCTTGTCTCCCCAGGGGATCACCTACGAGCAGTACTTC. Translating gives CASSLSPQGITYEQYF.

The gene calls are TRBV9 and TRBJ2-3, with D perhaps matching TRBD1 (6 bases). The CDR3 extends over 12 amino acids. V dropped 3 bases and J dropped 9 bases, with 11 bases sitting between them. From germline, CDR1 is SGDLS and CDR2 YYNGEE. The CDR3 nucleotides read TGTGCCAGCAGCGACCGGACAGCCACGCAGTATTTT. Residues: CASSDRTATQYF.

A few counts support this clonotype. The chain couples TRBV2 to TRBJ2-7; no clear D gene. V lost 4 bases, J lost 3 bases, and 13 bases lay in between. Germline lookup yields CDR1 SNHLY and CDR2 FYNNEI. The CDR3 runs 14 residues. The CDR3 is CASSVQRLYYEQYF. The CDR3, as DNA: TGTGCCAGCAGTGTCCAGCGCCTCTACTACGAGCAGTACTTC.

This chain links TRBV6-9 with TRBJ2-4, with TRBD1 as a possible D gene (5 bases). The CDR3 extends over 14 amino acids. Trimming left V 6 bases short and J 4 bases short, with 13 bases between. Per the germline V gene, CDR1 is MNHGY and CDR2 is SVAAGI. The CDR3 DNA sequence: TGTGCCAGCAGAAGGGGTCACCCAAAAAACATTCAGTACTTC. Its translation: CASRRGHPKNIQYF.

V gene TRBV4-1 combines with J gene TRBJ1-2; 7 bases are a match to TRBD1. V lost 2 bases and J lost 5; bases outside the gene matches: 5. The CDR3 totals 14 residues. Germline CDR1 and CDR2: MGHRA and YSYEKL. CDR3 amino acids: CASSQILTGYGYTF. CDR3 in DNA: TGCGCCAGCAGCCAAATCTTGACAGGGTATGGCTACACCTTC.

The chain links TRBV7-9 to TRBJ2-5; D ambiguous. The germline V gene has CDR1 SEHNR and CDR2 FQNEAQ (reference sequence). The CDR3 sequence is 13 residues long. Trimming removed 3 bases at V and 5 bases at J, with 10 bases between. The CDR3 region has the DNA TGTGCCAGCAGCTTGGCCCCGACGGAGACCCAGTACTTC. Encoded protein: CASSLAPTETQYF.

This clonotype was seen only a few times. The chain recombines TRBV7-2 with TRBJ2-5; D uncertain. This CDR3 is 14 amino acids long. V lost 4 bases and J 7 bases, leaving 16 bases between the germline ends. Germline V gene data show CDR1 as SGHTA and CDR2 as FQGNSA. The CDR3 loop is CASSSKGTQRTQYF. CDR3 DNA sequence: TGTGCCAGCAGCTCTAAGGGAACACAGAGGACCCAGTACTTC.